One sample yielded the 15 T cell receptor beta chains listed below, sequenced in a study of CD8 T cells in ankylosing spondylitis. These receptors' antigens are unknown. Study results and limitations: A motif of eight or nine highly homologous TCR beta variants was seen as apparently characteristic of ankylosing spondylitis blood.

Each CDR3 protein gets one entry after TCRdb re-called the 5' RACE reads with MiXCR. Here the sample spans approximately 440,000 distinct CDR3 sequences, 17% being singletons. Sequenced sample: blood, either unsorted or a sorted T cell fraction (not recorded which). The receptor source for this set is a male donor with ankylosing spondylitis.

The chain joins TRBV3-1 to TRBJ1-2; tentatively, D is TRBD1 (5 bases). CDR1 and CDR2 (germline): LGHDT, YNNKEL (reference sequence). The CDR3 covers 14 residues. V shed 1 base and J shed 4 bases, with 10 bases lying between them. CDR3 sequence reads: CASSQGGAVYGYTF. DNA of the CDR3: TGTGCCAGCAGCCAAGGCGGGGCAGTCTATGGCTACACCTTC.

The V gene is TRBV7-2, the J gene TRBJ2-5, with TRBD2 matching over 11 bases. Germline V gives CDR1 SGHTA, CDR2 FQGNSA. The junction had 14 bases not matched to a gene; V was cut back by 5 bases and J by 9 bases. The CDR3 is made up of 16 amino acids. The CDR3 coding sequence is TGTGCCAGCAGCCCTGGGAGTAGCGGGAGGGCCAGGGCCCAGTACTTC. This codes for CASSPGSSGRARAQYF.

V is TRBV5-4 and J is TRBJ2-3, with 9 bases aligning to TRBD2. Germline V gene lookup returns CDR1 SGHNT and CDR2 YYREEE (reference sequence). There are 15 residues in the CDR3. J was trimmed by 5 bases and V by 4 bases; bases with no gene match: 8. For the CDR3, the DNA is TGTGCCAGCAGCCCCTTAGCGGGAGTGGGAGATACGCAGTATTTT. As protein: CASSPLAGVGDTQYF.

This clonotype was seen at least ten times. CDR3 coding DNA: TGTGCCAGCAGCCAAAAAAGAGGCACTGAAGCTTTCTTT. Translation: CASSQKRGTEAFF. The chain links TRBV3-1 to TRBJ1-1; no definite D call. The CDR3 runs 13 residues. Per germline, CDR1 LGHDT and CDR2 YNNKEL (reference sequence). V was cut by 2 bases and J by 4 bases, with 8 bases left in between.

This clonotype was detected only once. This sequence joins TRBV5-1 and TRBJ2-7; TRBD2 agrees at 16 bases. Germline values: CDR1 SGHRS, CDR2 YFSETQ. The CDR3 is 16 residues long. Trimming took 4 bases from V and 3 from J; bases not matched to a gene: 4. The CDR3 nucleotides are TGCGCCAGCAGCCTGGGACTAGCGGGAGGGCGCTACGAGCAGTACTTC. This gives the protein CASSLGLAGGRYEQYF.

This clonotype occurred a few times. The chain recombines TRBV5-1 with TRBJ2-6; 9 positions agree with TRBD1. With V trimmed by 2 bases and J by 0 bases, 9 bases remained unmatched. The CDR3 totals 19 residues. Germline values: CDR1 SGHRS, CDR2 YFSETQ. CDR3 nucleotides: TGCGCCAGCAGCTTTCGGACAGGGGAATTCAACTCTGGGGCCAACGTCCTGACTTTC. Protein sequence: CASSFRTGEFNSGANVLTF.

The CDR3, as DNA: TGTGCCAGCAGCGCTGCGGACAGGGAGAATTCACCCCTCCACTTT. Translating gives CASSAADRENSPLHF. The rearrangement joins TRBV9 to TRBJ1-6, with TRBD1 matching over 8 bases. The CDR3 is 15 residues long. Germline values: CDR1 SGDLS, CDR2 YYNGEE. V shed 3 bases and J 7 bases; nucleotides not matched to a gene: 6.

The chain recombines TRBV6-5 with TRBJ2-7; D gene uncertain. Trimming pared 2 bases from V and 6 bases from J, leaving 11 bases between. Germline-derived CDR1 and CDR2 are MNHEY and SVGAGI. The CDR3 extends over 13 amino acids. The CDR3 nucleotides are TGTGCCAGCAGTTACCGGCTCGCGAGCGAGCAGTACTTC. Amino acids: CASSYRLASEQYF.

This chain connects TRBV27 to TRBJ2-7, with unresolved D. The V end was cut by 7 bases, the J end by 2 bases, with 9 bases between. The CDR3 is 12 residues long. CDR1 and CDR2 (germline): MNHEY, SMNVEV (reference sequence). Written as DNA, the CDR3 is TGTGCCAGCAAAGGCCATACCTACGAGCAGTACTTC. Translated: CASKGHTYEQYF.

This clonotype was counted ten times or more. The rearrangement uses TRBV25-1 and TRBJ2-1; 11 positions agree with TRBD2. In germline, CDR1 is MGHDK, CDR2 SYGVNS. CDR3 length: 15 residues. J gave up 9 bases and V 2 bases, and 6 bases lay outside the gene matches. CDR3 protein: CASSEIAGGPGEQFF. Here the CDR3 DNA reads TGTGCCAGCAGTGAAATAGCGGGAGGGCCTGGTGAGCAGTTCTTC.

V gene TRBV10-3 combines with J gene TRBJ2-1; tentative D call: TRBD2 (6 bases). CDR1 and CDR2 from the germline V gene are ENHRY and SYGVKD. V was cut by 4 bases and J by 5 bases, with 18 bases left in between. The CDR3 contains 16 residues. This chain's CDR3 is CAISVDGGITNNEQFF. CDR3 nucleotide sequence: TGTGCCATCAGTGTCGACGGCGGGATCACCAACAATGAGCAGTTCTTC.

The chain's CDR3 is CAWSVPGGPQHF. The CDR3 DNA sequence: TGTGCCTGGAGTGTACCCGGGGGGCCCCAGCATTTT. The gene calls are TRBV30 and TRBJ1-5; perhaps TRBD1 as D (5 bases). In germline, CDR1 is GTSNPN, CDR2 SVGIG (reference sequence). CDR3 size: 12 residues. V was cut by 0 bases and J by 9 bases, with 9 bases left in between.

This clonotype has just a few counts. The gene calls are TRBV6-2 or TRBV6-3 and TRBJ1-5, with TRBD1 identical over 9 bases. Trimming cost V 1 base and J 6 bases; bases outside gene matches: 7. Germline loops: CDR1 MNHEY, CDR2 SVGEGT. CDR3 length: 16 amino acids. CDR3 bases: TGTGCCAGCAGTTACTGGAGGACAGGGGTTATTCAGCCCCAGCATTTT. It yields the protein CASSYWRTGVIQPQHF.

This clonotype has a count of ten or more. The J gene is TRBJ1-2, the V gene TRBV15; D gene ambiguous. Germline V gives CDR1 LNHNV, CDR2 YYDKDF (reference sequence). This CDR3 is 16 amino acids long. V was trimmed by 0 bases and J by 4 bases, leaving 15 bases between them. CDR3 DNA: TGTGCCACCAGCAGAGATAGAGATCCCGGCTCCTATGGCTACACCTTC. Its protein product is CATSRDRDPGSYGYTF. Filled out from reference TRBV15 and TRBJ1-2, the complete variable domain reads DAMVIQNPRYQVTQFGKPVTLSCSQTLNHNVMYWYQQKSSQAPKLLFHYYDKDFNNEADTPDNFQSRRPNTSFCFLDIRSPGLGDTAMYLCATSRDRDPGSYGYTFGSGTRLTVV.

This clonotype was counted ten times or more. Germline is not matched at one junction end, which may reflect a read error. The J gene is TRBJ2-2, the V gene TRBV12-3 or TRBV12-4, with TRBD2 identical over 11 bases. The CDR3 length is 15 residues. In DNA form, the CDR3 reads TGTGCCAGCAGTGTAGCGGGAGGGAAAACCGGGGAGCTGTTTTTT. This encodes CASSVAGGKTGELFF.